Each of the 25 T cell receptor beta chains below was sequenced from the same sample in a study of blood T cell repertoires in COVID-19. Libraries were prepared by immunoSEQ multiplex PCR; TCRdb keeps only in-frame clonotypes and omits some of them. This sample has 150,000 or so clones, with 60% to 80% found just once. Sample: PBMCs or T cells enriched from blood (not recorded which). The source is a woman between 45 and 60 years old who had recovered from COVID-19.

The chain couples TRBV28 to TRBJ1-5; 8 bases map to TRBD1. CDR1 MDHEN and CDR2 SYDVKM come from the germline V gene. The CDR3 consists of 17 residues. V shed 7 bases, J shed 8 bases, and the junction held 19 bases outside the gene matches. The CDR3 here is CASTPGGTGGDREPQHF. CDR3 DNA sequence: TGTGCCAGCACCCCTGGAGGTACAGGGGGGGATCGGGAGCCCCAGCATTTT.

This chain uses TRBV5-1 with TRBJ2-2; possibly TRBD2 for D (5 bases). The germline gives CDR1 SGHRS, CDR2 YFSETQ. V lost 5 bases, J lost 5 bases, and 10 bases lay in between. The CDR3 is 13 residues long. The CDR3 sequence is CASRDGGTGELFF. The CDR3 nucleotides are TGCGCCAGCAGGGACGGCGGGACCGGGGAGCTGTTTTTT.

The chain employs TRBV3-1 (or the pseudogene TRBV3-2) and TRBJ1-4, with TRBD1 matching 10 bases. This CDR3 spans 14 amino acids. Looked up from germline, CDR1 is LGHDT and CDR2 is YNNKEL (reference sequence). With V trimmed by 5 bases and J by 12 bases, 9 bases remained unmatched. The CDR3 protein is CASSNRQGARELFF. In DNA, the CDR3 is TGTGCCAGCAGCAACCGACAGGGGGCAAGGGAACTGTTTTTT.

The chain has TRBV10-3 and TRBJ1-2; no reliable D call. The germline gives CDR1 ENHRY, CDR2 SYGVKD. V was trimmed by 0 bases and J by 4 bases, leaving 12 bases between them. The CDR3 is made up of 15 amino acids. CDR3 DNA: TGTGCCATCAGTGAGTCGCTCGAAACCGGCTATGGCTACACCTTC. Translation gives CAISESLETGYGYTF.

V gene TRBV11-3 combines with J gene TRBJ1-1, with D unresolved. Germline CDR1 SGHNT, CDR2 YENEEA. The CDR3 loop spans 13 amino acids. V was pared by 6 bases and J by 3 bases, with 11 bases between. As DNA, the CDR3 is TGTGCCAGCAGAGCGAGCGATTACACTGAAGCTTTCTTT. Its protein is CASRASDYTEAFF.

Only one count was recorded for this clone. The chain employs TRBV19 and TRBJ2-3; 12 bases match TRBD2. Germline CDR1 and CDR2: LNHDA and SQIVND (reference sequence). J lost 6 bases, V lost 5 bases, and 12 bases had no gene match. The CDR3 has 17 amino acids. DNA of the CDR3: TGTGCCAGTAGTGGCTCGGGACTAGCGGGCCGCGGGGATACGCAGTATTTT. Amino acid sequence: CASSGSGLAGRGDTQYF.

The chain combines TRBV19 with TRBJ2-7; 12 bases agree with TRBD2. The ends lost 3 bases at V and 0 bases at J; junction bases unmatched: 9. The CDR3 loop spans 18 amino acids. The germline CDR1 and CDR2 sequences are LNHDA and SQIVND (reference sequence). CDR3 loop: CASSIRLAGGITSYEQYF. The CDR3 nucleotides are TGTGCCAGTAGTATCCGGCTAGCGGGGGGGATAACCTCCTACGAGCAGTACTTC.

This clone was seen a handful of times. CDR3 DNA: TGTGCCAGTAGTATAGTTCGGGGGACCTATGGCTACACCTTC. This translates into CASSIVRGTYGYTF. V is TRBV19 and J is TRBJ1-2; D perhaps matches TRBD1 (5 bases). The CDR3 length is 14 residues. The germline V gene has CDR1 LNHDA and CDR2 SQIVND (reference sequence). Trimming stripped 1 base from V and 4 bases from J, with 10 bases between. Combining the CDR3 with reference TRBV19 and TRBJ1-2 gives the whole variable domain DGGITQSPKYLFRKEGQNVTLSCEQNLNHDAMYWYRQDPGQGLRLIYYSQIVNDFQKGDIAEGYSVSREKKESFPLTVTSAQKNPTAFYLCASSIVRGTYGYTFGSGTRLTVV.

The chain recombines TRBV3-1 (or the pseudogene TRBV3-2) with TRBJ2-1, with TRBD2 matching 7 bases. The length of the CDR3 is 13 residues. J gave up 6 bases and V 4 bases, and 3 bases lay outside the gene matches. In germline, CDR1 is LGHDT, CDR2 YNNKEL (reference sequence). The CDR3 spells CASSRLAANEQFF. CDR3 nucleotide sequence: TGTGCCAGCAGCCGGCTAGCGGCCAATGAGCAGTTCTTC.

The genes are TRBV28 and TRBJ1-2, with 10 bases that match TRBD1. V was pared by 6 bases and J by 10 bases, with 8 bases of the junction left unmatched. Germline V CDR1 and CDR2: MDHEN, SYDVKM. The CDR3 extends over 13 amino acids. The DNA for the CDR3 is TGTGCCAGCAGCTTAAGGGACAGGGGTACCTACACCTTC. Protein product: CASSLRDRGTYTF.

The V call is TRBV12-3 or TRBV12-4, the J call TRBJ1-2, with 8 positions matching TRBD1. This CDR3 comprises 13 residues. Trimming cost V 7 bases and J 5 bases; bases outside gene matches: 6. The DNA of the CDR3 is TGTGCCAGCATTTCGAGGACAGGGTATGGCTACACCTTC. Protein: CASISRTGYGYTF.

The genes are TRBV7-9 and TRBJ1-1, with D perhaps TRBD1 (6 bases). The V gene lost 5 bases and the J gene lost 6 bases, with 13 bases spanning the gap. The CDR3 consists of 13 residues. Germline-derived CDR1 and CDR2 are SEHNR and FQNEAQ (reference sequence). Here the CDR3 reads CASSPRQDPEAFF. DNA of the CDR3: TGTGCCAGCAGCCCGAGACAGGACCCTGAAGCTTTCTTT.

The chain employs TRBV28 and TRBJ2-1, with 7 bases lining up with TRBD1. The CDR3 consists of 14 residues. V shed 5 bases, J shed 5 bases, and the junction held 6 bases outside the gene matches. From germline, CDR1 is MDHEN and CDR2 SYDVKM. CDR3 nucleotides: TGTGCCAGCAGTCCAGGGACAGTTAACAATGAGCAGTTCTTC. It codes for CASSPGTVNNEQFF.

The chain joins TRBV5-6 to TRBJ2-7; D not resolved. V was pared by 4 bases and J by 0 bases, with 11 bases between. The CDR3 loop spans 14 amino acids. Germline loops: CDR1 SGHDT, CDR2 YYEEEE. This CDR3 reads CASSPRKSSYEQYF. The CDR3, as DNA: TGTGCCAGCAGCCCACGAAAGAGCTCCTACGAGCAGTACTTC.

The chain uses TRBV5-6 and TRBJ2-5; TRBD2 aligns across 7 bases. The J segment lost 0 bases and the V segment lost 5 bases, leaving 4 bases of the junction unmatched. This CDR3 contains 14 residues. The V gene's germline CDR1 is SGHDT and CDR2 YYEEEE. The CDR3 region has the DNA TGTGCCAGCAGGACCGGGGGGTACCAAGAGACCCAGTACTTC. Amino acid sequence: CASRTGGYQETQYF.

V usage is TRBV28 and J usage is TRBJ1-5; TRBD1 might be the D (6 bases). Germline V gene lookup returns CDR1 MDHEN and CDR2 SYDVKM. CDR3 length: 15 amino acids. V was trimmed by 5 bases and J by 1 base, leaving 12 bases between them. The CDR3, as DNA: TGTGCCAGCAGTCCCCAGACAGGAAGCAATCAGCCCCAGCATTTT. It is translated as CASSPQTGSNQPQHF.

The chain recombines TRBV27 with TRBJ1-5; tentative D call: TRBD1 (6 bases). This CDR3 is built from 16 residues. Trimming shortened V by 2 bases and J by 2 bases, and 13 bases separated the two germline ends. Germline V lookup: CDR1 MNHEY, CDR2 SMNVEV (reference sequence). CDR3 nucleotide sequence: TGTGCCAGCAGTTTAGCGGGGGGCCTAGGCAATCAGCCCCAGCATTTT. Encoded protein: CASSLAGGLGNQPQHF.

This clone occurred once. V gene TRBV19 combines with J gene TRBJ2-1, with D uncertain. Per the germline V gene, CDR1 is LNHDA and CDR2 is SQIVND (reference sequence). V lost 4 bases and J 7 bases, leaving 23 bases between the germline ends. The CDR3 totals 17 residues. The CDR3 region is CASSTSLLTQAANEQFF. The CDR3 DNA reads as TGTGCCAGTAGTACCTCACTACTGACTCAAGCCGCAAATGAGCAGTTCTTC.

V is TRBV28 and J is TRBJ1-2; 8 bases map to TRBD1. CDR1 and CDR2 (germline): MDHEN, SYDVKM. The CDR3 contains 17 residues. V was pared by 5 bases and J by 4 bases, with 15 bases of the junction left unmatched. For the CDR3, the DNA is TGTGCCAGCAGTCCCCTAAGGGGGACAGGAGGCCTCTATGGCTACACCTTC. This codes for CASSPLRGTGGLYGYTF.

The CDR3 is CASSVSGLVTQYF. The CDR3 region has the DNA TGTGCCAGCTCCGTAAGCGGCCTAGTAACCCAGTACTTC. V and J are TRBV11-3 and TRBJ2-5; maybe TRBD2 (5 bases). This CDR3 has 13 amino acids. The V gene's germline CDR1 is SGHNT and CDR2 YENEEA. V lost 8 bases, J lost 8 bases, and 18 bases lay in between.

This chain joins TRBV4-1 and TRBJ2-1; a possible D gene is TRBD2 (6 bases). Trimming pared 7 bases from V and 0 bases from J, leaving 16 bases between. From germline, CDR1 is MGHRA and CDR2 YSYEKL. This CDR3 region has 16 residues. This CDR3 is CASTDRTTPSYNEQFF. CDR3 DNA sequence: TGCGCCAGCACCGATCGGACTACCCCCTCCTACAATGAGCAGTTCTTC.

Here the CDR3 reads CASSQTGQGKEKLFF. The CDR3 region has the DNA TGCGCCAGCAGCCAGACGGGACAGGGAAAAGAAAAACTGTTTTTT. V is TRBV5-1 and J is TRBJ1-4, with 9 bases lining up with TRBD1. The CDR3 sequence is 15 residues long. V dropped 4 bases and J dropped 8; count of bases not matched to a gene: 9. The germline V gene encodes CDR1 SGHRS and CDR2 YFSETQ.

This clone was observed a few times. V gene TRBV5-1 combines with J gene TRBJ2-7; possibly TRBD2 for D (6 bases). Looked up from germline, CDR1 is SGHRS and CDR2 is YFSETQ. The CDR3 loop spans 16 amino acids. V gave up 5 bases and J gave up 2 bases, with 20 bases separating them. This CDR3 is CASRSSEGAQTYEQYF. For the CDR3, the DNA is TGCGCCAGCAGGTCTAGCGAGGGAGCCCAGACCTACGAGCAGTACTTC. The full variable domain, completed using reference TRBV5-1 and TRBJ2-7, is KAGVTQTPRYLIKTRGQQVTLSCSPISGHRSVSWYQQTPGQGLQFLFEYFSETQRNKGNFPGRFSGRQFSNSRSEMNVSTLELGDSALYLCASRSSEGAQTYEQYFGPGTRLTVT.

This clone has only one observation. This sample includes further DNA sequences coding for the same CDR3. The chain couples TRBV7-3 to TRBJ1-1; TRBD1 matches 7 bases. V shed 0 bases, J shed 1 base, and the junction held 2 bases outside the gene matches. Germline CDR1 and CDR2: SGHTA and FQGTGA. The CDR3 is made up of 15 amino acids. CDR3 region: CASSLTGTANTEAFF. CDR3 DNA: TGTGCCAGCAGCTTAACAGGGACAGCGAACACTGAAGCTTTCTTT.

This chain links TRBV19 with TRBJ2-1, with D maybe TRBD2 (5 bases). V was pared by 5 bases and J by 0 bases, with 11 bases between. The CDR3 is made up of 15 amino acids. The germline CDR1 and CDR2 sequences are LNHDA and SQIVND (reference sequence). The CDR3 nucleotides read TGTGCCAGTAGTCTATATGCGGGCTCCTACAATGAGCAGTTCTTC. This encodes CASSLYAGSYNEQFF. Using reference TRBV19 and TRBJ2-1 for the parts outside the CDR3, the full variable domain is DGGITQSPKYLFRKEGQNVTLSCEQNLNHDAMYWYRQDPGQGLRLIYYSQIVNDFQKGDIAEGYSVSREKKESFPLTVTSAQKNPTAFYLCASSLYAGSYNEQFFGPGTRLTVL.